Included here is one T cell receptor beta chain sequence, with context. Its antigen is unidentified. The data were obtained in a study of metastatic and nonmetastatic thyroid tumors. Study background: Repertoires from blood and tumor or nodule tissue of malignant and benign thyroid patients were compared. Regarding the study as a whole: The study reportedly found significantly higher TCR beta diversity in malignant thyroid tumors than benign nodules, in blood and tumor.

TCRdb reanalyzed the PCR reads with MiXCR. The sample holds roughly 13,000 clones; 26% are singletons and the top ten take approximately 18%. Before thyroid surgery, none of the patients had received any treatment. Input material: tumor tissue. The TCR originated in a female donor with papillary thyroid cancer or a benign thyroid nodule (not recorded which). Some clones in this sample may be carry-over from other donors' samples.

The DNA of the CDR3 is TGTGCCAGCACGCCCTCTGGTGGCTACACCTTC. Translating it yields CASTPSGGYTF. The chain uses TRBV6-1 and TRBJ1-2; D is unclear. V dropped 7 bases and J dropped 7 bases, with 10 bases sitting between them. This CDR3 contains 11 residues. CDR1 is MNHNS, CDR2 SASEGT, per germline.